This T cell receptor beta chain is drawn from a study of T cell changes during pregnancy in multiple sclerosis. The CDR3 covers 16 residues. The V gene's germline CDR1 is MNHEY and CDR2 SVGAGI. V shed 2 bases and J shed 0 bases, with 11 bases lying between them. Generated by immunoSEQ multiplex PCR, the TCRdb table keeps only in-frame clones and is missing some. The table records tens of thousands of clones, roughly 94% of them present only once. The sample here was peripheral blood, taken after pregnancy. The chain recombines TRBV6-5 with TRBJ2-1; perhaps TRBD2 as D (6 bases). This clonotype originated in a female donor in good health, enrolled as a control in a pregnancy study. The CDR3 loop is CASSYQTGSSYNEQFF. CDR3 bases: TGTGCCAGCAGTTACCAGACCGGGAGCTCCTACAATGAGCAGTTCTTC.